Listed here is a single T cell receptor beta chain. No antigen is known for it. No base quality values were provided; no much bigger clone lies one nucleotide off. Patients with a history of autoimmune disease or receiving systemic immunosuppression were excluded from the trial. In every dose cohort, peripheral blood was drawn for TCR sequencing at baseline, cycle 4 day 1, and cycle 7 day 1. Samples came from an open-label, multicenter, first-in-human phase I dose-escalation trial of ivuxolimab. The trial enrolled adults with locally advanced or metastatic head and neck squamous cell, hepatocellular, melanoma or renal cell carcinoma. Before TCR sequencing, CD4+ T cells and CD8+ T cells were sorted from peripheral blood as separate populations. Genomic DNA was isolated from the sorted cells so that the TCRbeta CDR3 region could be sequenced. TCRbeta CDR3 regions were sequenced using the immunoSEQ Assay. TCRdb took over this immuneACCESS table, retaining in-frame rearrangements with V and J assigned. Such tables are incomplete; in checked studies, under half of the missing clones stem from an unresolved V gene, and the remainder is unexplained. The table for this sample lists 60,000 to 70,000 clones; approximately 78% of them were counted only once. The ten largest clones represent 0.35% to 0.5% of the sample.

The sample is drawn from a study of OX40 agonist ivuxolimab in advanced cancers. Turning to the overall study: Ivuxolimab was a fully human IgG2 agonistic monoclonal antibody targeting the costimulatory receptor OX40 (CD134). Three dose-escalation patients achieved partial responses, one with hepatocellular carcinoma and two with cutaneous melanoma. The monotherapy dose-escalation portion (N = 52 patients) of the phase I ivuxolimab trial is reported in the paper. A male proportion of around 80% and a mean age of roughly 55 years, ranging from 23 to 79, were recorded for the dose-escalation cohort. Among the 50 to 55 dose-escalation patients, about 19 had hepatocellular carcinoma, some 15 melanoma, 9 renal cell carcinoma and 9 head and neck cancer. The point of sequencing TCRbeta in the periphery was to test whether ivuxolimab changed TCR sequence diversity and drove clonal T-cell expansion. Patients were allowed to have had prior anti-PD-1, anti-PD-L1 or anti-CTLA-4 therapy, and approximately 39% of the dose-escalation patients had been treated with checkpoint inhibitors. Intravenous ivuxolimab was administered to patients every 2 weeks at six dose levels: 0.01, 0.1, 0.3, 1.5, 3 and 10 mg/kg.

Broad study findings and their caveats: In partial responders in the 0.1-3.0 mg/kg groups, normalized peripheral clonal expansion was found to be among the lowest, especially among CD8+ T cells. Which antigens the clonally expanded peripheral T cells were specific for was not determined. Low levels of normalized T-cell clonal expansion were also shown by some nonresponding patients. After ivuxolimab, expanded clones were on average more numerous among CD8+ T cells than among CD4+ T cells. At doses of 0.1 to 3.0 mg/kg, clonal expansion of both CD4+ and CD8+ T cells in blood was seen between baseline and week 6.

This receptor was identified in an adult with an advanced solid tumor such as melanoma, head and neck, liver or kidney cancer. This material consisted of CD4+ or CD8+ T cells sorted from blood, taken in a trial of the OX40 agonist ivuxolimab.

This receptor has the CDR3 CASSSGGFRANVLTF. In nucleotide form, the sequence is TGTGCCAGTAGTAGTGGGGGGTTTCGGGCCAACGTCCTGACTTTC. The chain was built from TRBV19 and TRBJ2-6; perhaps TRBD2 is the D gene, with 6 bases matching. Relative to germline, V is 4 bases shorter and J is 5 bases shorter, with 12 bases between their ends. The CDR3 has 15 amino acids, counting the end cysteine and phenylalanine. The DNA shown is the 45-base CDR3, in frame from base 1. The germline V gene (reference sequence) sets CDR1 to LNHDA and CDR2 to SQIVND.